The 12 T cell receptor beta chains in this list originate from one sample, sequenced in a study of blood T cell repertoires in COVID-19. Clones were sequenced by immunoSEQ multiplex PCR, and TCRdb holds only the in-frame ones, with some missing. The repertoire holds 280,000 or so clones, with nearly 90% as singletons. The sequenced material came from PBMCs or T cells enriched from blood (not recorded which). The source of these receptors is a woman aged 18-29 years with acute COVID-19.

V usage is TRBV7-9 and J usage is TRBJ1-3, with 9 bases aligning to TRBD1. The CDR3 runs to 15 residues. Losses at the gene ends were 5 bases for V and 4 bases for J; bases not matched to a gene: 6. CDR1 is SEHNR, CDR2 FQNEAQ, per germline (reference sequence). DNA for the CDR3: TGTGCCAGCAGCCGGACAGGGGTGGAAGGAAACACCATATATTTT. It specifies CASSRTGVEGNTIYF.

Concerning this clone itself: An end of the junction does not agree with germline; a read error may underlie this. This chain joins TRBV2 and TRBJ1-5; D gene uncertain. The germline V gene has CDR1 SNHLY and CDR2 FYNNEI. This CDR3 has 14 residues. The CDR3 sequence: CASREELENQPQHF. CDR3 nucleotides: TGTGCCAGCAGGGAAGAGCTAGAAAATCAGCCCCAGCATTTT.

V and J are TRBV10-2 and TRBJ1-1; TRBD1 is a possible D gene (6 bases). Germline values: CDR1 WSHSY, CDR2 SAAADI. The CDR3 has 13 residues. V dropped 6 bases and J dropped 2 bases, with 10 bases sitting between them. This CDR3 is CASSQGSNTEAFF. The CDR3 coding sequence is TGCGCCAGCAGCCAGGGGAGTAACACTGAAGCTTTCTTT.

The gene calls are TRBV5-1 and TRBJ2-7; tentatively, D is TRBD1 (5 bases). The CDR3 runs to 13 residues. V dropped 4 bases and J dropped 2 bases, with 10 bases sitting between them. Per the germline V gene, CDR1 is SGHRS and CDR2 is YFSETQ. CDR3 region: CASSVDNTYEQYF. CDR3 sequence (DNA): TGCGCCAGCAGCGTGGACAATACCTACGAGCAGTACTTC. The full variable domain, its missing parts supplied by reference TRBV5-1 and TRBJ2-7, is KAGVTQTPRYLIKTRGQQVTLSCSPISGHRSVSWYQQTPGQGLQFLFEYFSETQRNKGNFPGRFSGRQFSNSRSEMNVSTLELGDSALYLCASSVDNTYEQYFGPGTRLTVT.

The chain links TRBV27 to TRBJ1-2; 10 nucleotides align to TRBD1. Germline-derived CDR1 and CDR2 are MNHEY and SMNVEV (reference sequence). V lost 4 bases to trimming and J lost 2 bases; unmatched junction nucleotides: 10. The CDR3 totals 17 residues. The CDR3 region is CASSSPLTGGDNYGYTF. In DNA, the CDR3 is TGTGCCAGCAGTTCCCCTTTGACAGGGGGCGACAACTATGGCTACACCTTC.

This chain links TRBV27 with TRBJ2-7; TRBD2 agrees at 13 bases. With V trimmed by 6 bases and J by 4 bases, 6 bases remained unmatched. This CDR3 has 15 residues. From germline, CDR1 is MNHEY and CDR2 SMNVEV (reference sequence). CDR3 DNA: TGTGCCAGCAGCTCGAGGACTAGCGGGAGATACGAGCAGTACTTC. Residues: CASSSRTSGRYEQYF.

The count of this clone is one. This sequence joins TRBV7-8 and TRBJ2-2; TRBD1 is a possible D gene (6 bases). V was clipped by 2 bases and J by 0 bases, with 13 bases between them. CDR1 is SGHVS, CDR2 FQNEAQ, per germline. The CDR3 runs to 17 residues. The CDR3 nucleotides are TGTGCCAGCAGCTTACAGGGGTGGAGTTCGAACACCGGGGAGCTGTTTTTT. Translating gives CASSLQGWSSNTGELFF.

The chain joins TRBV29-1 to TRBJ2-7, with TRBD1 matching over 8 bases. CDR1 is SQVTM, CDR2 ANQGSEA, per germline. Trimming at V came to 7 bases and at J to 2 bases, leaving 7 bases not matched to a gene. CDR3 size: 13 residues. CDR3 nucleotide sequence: TGCAGCGCCAAGACAGGGGCAACCTACGAGCAGTACTTC. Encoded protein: CSAKTGATYEQYF.

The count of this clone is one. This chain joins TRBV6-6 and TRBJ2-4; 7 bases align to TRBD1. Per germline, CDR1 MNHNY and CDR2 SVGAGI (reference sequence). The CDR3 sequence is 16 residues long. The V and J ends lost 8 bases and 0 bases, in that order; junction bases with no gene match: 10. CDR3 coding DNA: TGTGCCAGCTTCAGGGACAGCGTGCTAGCCAAAAACATTCAGTACTTC. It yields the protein CASFRDSVLAKNIQYF.

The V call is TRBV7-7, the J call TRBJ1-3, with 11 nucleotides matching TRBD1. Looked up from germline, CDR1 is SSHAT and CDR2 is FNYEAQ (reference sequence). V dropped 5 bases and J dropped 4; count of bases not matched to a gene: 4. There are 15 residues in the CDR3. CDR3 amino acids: CASSPGQGAGNTIYF. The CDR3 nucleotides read TGTGCCAGCAGCCCCGGACAGGGGGCCGGAAACACCATATATTTT.

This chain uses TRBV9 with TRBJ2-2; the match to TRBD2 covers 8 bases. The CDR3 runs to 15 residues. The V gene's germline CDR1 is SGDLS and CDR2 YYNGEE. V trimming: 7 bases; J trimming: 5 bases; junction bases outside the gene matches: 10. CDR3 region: CASRAAGVRTGELFF. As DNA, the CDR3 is TGTGCCAGCCGGGCAGCGGGAGTACGAACCGGGGAGCTGTTTTTT.

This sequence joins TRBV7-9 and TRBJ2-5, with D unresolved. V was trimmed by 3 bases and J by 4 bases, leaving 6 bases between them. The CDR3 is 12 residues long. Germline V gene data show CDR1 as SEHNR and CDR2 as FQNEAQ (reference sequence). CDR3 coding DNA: TGTGCCAGCAGCTTCCTGGCAGAGACCCAGTACTTC. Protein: CASSFLAETQYF. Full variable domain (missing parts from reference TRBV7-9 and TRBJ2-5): DTGVSQNPRHKITKRGQNVTFRCDPISEHNRLYWYRQTLGQGPEFLTYFQNEAQLEKSRLLSDRFSAERPKGSFSTLEIQRTEQGDSAMYLCASSFLAETQYFGPGTRLLVL.